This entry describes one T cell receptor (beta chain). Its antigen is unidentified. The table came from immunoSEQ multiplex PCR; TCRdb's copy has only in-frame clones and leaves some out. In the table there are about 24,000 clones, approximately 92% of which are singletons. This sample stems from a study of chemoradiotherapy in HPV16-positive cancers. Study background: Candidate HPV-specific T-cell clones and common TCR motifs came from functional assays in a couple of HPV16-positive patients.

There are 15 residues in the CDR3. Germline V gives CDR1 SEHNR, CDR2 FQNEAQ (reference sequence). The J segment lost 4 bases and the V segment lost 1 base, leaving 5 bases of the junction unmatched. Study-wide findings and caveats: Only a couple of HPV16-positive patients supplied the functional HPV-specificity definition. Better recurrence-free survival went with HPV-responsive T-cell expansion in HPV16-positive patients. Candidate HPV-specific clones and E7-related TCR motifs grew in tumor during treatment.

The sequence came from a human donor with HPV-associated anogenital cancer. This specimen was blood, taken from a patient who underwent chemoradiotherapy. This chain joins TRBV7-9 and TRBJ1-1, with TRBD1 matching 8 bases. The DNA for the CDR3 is TGTGCCAGCAGCTTAGTTTCAGGGGGCATCACTGAAGCTTTCTTT. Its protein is CASSLVSGGITEAFF.